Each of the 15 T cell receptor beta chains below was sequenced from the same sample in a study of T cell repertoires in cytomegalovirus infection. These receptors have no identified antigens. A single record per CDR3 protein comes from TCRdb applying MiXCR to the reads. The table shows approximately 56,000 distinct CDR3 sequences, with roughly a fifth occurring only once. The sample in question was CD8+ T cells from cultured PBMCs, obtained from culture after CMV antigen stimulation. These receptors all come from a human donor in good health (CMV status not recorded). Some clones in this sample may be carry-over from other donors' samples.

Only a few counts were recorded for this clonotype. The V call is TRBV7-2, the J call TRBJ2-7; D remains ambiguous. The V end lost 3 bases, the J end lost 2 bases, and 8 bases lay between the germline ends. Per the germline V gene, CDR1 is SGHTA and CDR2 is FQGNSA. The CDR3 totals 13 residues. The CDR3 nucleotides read TGTGCCAGCAGCTTCCTGCAGACCTACGAGCAGTACTTC. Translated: CASSFLQTYEQYF.

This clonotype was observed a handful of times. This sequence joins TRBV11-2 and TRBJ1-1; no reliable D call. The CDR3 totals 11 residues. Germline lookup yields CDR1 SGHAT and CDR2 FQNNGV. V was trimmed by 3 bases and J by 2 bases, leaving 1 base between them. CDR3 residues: CASSFNTEAFF. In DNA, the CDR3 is TGTGCCAGCAGCTTTAACACTGAAGCTTTCTTT. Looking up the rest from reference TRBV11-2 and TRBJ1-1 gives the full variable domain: EAGVAQSPRYKIIEKRQSVAFWCNPISGHATLYWYQQILGQGPKLLIQFQNNGVVDDSQLPKDRFSAERLKGVDSTLKIQPAKLEDSAVYLCASSFNTEAFFGQGTRLTVV.

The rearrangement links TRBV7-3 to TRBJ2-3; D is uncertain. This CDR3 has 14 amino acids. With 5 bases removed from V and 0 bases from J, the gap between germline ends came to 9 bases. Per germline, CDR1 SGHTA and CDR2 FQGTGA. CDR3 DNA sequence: TGTGCCAGCAGCCAAAGCGACAGCACAGATACGCAGTATTTT. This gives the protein CASSQSDSTDTQYF.

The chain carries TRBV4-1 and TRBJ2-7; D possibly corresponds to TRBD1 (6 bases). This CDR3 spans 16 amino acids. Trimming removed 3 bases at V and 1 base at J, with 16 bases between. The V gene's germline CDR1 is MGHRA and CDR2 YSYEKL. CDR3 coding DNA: TGCGCCAGCAGCCACCCCCCGGGACACTCTTCCTACGAGCAGTACTTC. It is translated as CASSHPPGHSSYEQYF.

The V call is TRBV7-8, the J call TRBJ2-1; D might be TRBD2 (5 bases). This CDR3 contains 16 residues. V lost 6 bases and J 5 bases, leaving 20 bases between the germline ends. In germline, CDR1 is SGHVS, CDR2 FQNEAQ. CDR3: CASSLYAPLVHNEQFF. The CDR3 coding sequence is TGTGCCAGCAGTCTTTATGCCCCACTAGTGCACAATGAGCAGTTCTTC.

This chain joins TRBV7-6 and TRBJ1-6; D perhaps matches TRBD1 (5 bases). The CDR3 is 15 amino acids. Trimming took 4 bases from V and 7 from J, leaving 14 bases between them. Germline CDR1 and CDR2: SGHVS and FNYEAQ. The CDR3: CASSSDSGSNSPLHF. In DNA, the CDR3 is TGTGCCAGCAGCTCCGACAGTGGGAGCAATTCACCCCTCCACTTT.

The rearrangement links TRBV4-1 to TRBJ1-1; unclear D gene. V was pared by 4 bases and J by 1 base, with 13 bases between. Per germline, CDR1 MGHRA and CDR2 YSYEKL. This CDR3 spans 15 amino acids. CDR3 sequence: CASSRNLDGNTEAFF. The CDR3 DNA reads TGCGCCAGCAGCCGCAATTTGGACGGGAACACTGAAGCTTTCTTT.

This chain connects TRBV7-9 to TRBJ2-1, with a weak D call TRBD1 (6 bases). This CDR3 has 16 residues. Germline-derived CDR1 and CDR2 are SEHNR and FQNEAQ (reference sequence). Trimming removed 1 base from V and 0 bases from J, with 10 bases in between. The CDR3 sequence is CASSLGGGNSYNEQFF. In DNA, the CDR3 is TGTGCCAGCAGCTTAGGTGGGGGCAACTCCTACAATGAGCAGTTCTTC.

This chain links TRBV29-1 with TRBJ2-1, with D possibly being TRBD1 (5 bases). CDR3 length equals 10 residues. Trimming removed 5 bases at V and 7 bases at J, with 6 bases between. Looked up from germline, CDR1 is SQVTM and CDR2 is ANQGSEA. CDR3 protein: CSVRGNEQFF. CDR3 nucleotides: TGCAGCGTTAGGGGAAATGAGCAGTTCTTC.

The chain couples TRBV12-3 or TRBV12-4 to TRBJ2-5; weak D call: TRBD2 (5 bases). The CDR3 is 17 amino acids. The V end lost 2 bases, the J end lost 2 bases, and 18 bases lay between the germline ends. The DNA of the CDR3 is TGTGCCAGCAGTTTAAGTCCCCGGGCCGGACTTCAAGAGACCCAGTACTTC. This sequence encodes CASSLSPRAGLQETQYF.

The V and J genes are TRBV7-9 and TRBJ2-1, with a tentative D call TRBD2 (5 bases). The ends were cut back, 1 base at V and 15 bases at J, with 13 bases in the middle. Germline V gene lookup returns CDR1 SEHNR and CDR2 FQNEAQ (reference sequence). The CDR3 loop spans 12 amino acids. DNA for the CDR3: TGTGCCAGCAGCTTAGGAGGGTCCACCGCGTTCTTC. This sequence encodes CASSLGGSTAFF.

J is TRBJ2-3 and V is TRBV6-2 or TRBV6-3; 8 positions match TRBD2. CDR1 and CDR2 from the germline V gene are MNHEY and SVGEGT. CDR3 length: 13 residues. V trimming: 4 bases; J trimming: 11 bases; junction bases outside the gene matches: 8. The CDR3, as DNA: TGTGCCAGCAGTTCCGGACGGGGGGGCCAGCAGTATTTT. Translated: CASSSGRGGQQYF.

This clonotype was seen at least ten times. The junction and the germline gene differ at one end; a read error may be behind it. Here the CDR3 DNA reads TGTGCCAGCAGCTTATTAACAGGGCTGAAGACTGAAGCTTTCTTT. Translated, it gives CASSLLTGLKTEAFF. This chain connects TRBV7-8 to TRBJ1-1, with D maybe TRBD1 (6 bases). This CDR3 comprises 15 residues. In germline, CDR1 is SGHVS, CDR2 FQNEAQ.

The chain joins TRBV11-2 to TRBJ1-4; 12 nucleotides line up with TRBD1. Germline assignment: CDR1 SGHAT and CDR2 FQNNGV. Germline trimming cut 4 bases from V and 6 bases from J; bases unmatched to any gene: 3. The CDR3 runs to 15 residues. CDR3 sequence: CASSWGDRGHEKLFF. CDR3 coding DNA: TGTGCCAGCAGCTGGGGGGACAGGGGGCATGAAAAACTGTTTTTT.

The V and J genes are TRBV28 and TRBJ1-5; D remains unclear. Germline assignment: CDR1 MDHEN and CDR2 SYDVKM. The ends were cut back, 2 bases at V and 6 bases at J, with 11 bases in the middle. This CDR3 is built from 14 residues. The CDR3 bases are TGTGCCAGCAGTTTACTACAAGGGCCTCAGCCCCAGCATTTT. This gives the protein CASSLLQGPQPQHF.